This T cell receptor beta chain was found in a study of CD8+CD57+ T cells in acquired aplastic anemia. Study overall: Roughly 3 ug was the average amount of DNA from sorted CD4+ and CD8+ cells. Healthy donor CD4+ samples were sequenced to a depth that averaged approximately 10 million reads. Study-level findings and limits: Patient and control CD8+ Simpson's diversity was not significantly different. The number of CD8+ CDR3 sequences shared by patients and controls was twenty-nine.

The V gene lost 0 bases and the J gene lost 8 bases, with 14 bases spanning the gap. Germline V gene lookup returns CDR1 MNHEY and CDR2 SVGEGT. CDR3 size: 15 residues. This clonotype showed up many times. The antigen remains undetermined. Researchers used genomic DNA as the template to profile TCR beta VDJ and CDR3. One entry per CDR3 protein, called by TCRdb with MiXCR from the reads. Found here are under 200,000 distinct CDR3 sequences, just under 65% of them singletons; the top ten hold over 40%. Material for sequencing was sorted CD4+, CD8+, or CD8+CD57+ T cells (not recorded which) from PBMCs. The TCR sequence derives from a human donor in good health. This chain uses TRBV6-2 or TRBV6-3 with TRBJ2-4, with D possibly TRBD1 on 5 matching bases. The CDR3 sequence: CASSYSGRDRDIQYF. The CDR3 coding sequence is TGTGCCAGCAGTTACTCGGGCAGGGATAGAGACATTCAGTACTTC.